This T cell receptor beta chain was sequenced during a study of T cell changes during pregnancy in multiple sclerosis. Sequenced by immunoSEQ multiplex PCR; TCRdb stores in-frame clones only, minus some. The profile shows 40,000 to 55,000 clones, about 94% of them singletons. The length of the CDR3 is 16 residues. Germline CDR1 and CDR2: SGHDN and FVKESK. Trimming took 1 base from V and 1 from J, leaving 13 bases between them. The source material was CD8+ T cells from peripheral blood mononuclear cells, sampled in the first trimester of pregnancy. This receptor was identified in a female donor with multiple sclerosis, enrolled in a pregnancy study. This chain uses TRBV14 with TRBJ2-5; the D is unclear. DNA of the CDR3: TGTGCCAGCAGCCAAGTTCGATTCCGGGTCCAAGAGACCCAGTACTTC. Protein sequence: CASSQVRFRVQETQYF. Full variable domain (rest looked up from reference TRBV14 and TRBJ2-5): EAGVTQFPSHSVIEKGQTVTLRCDPISGHDNLYWYRRVMGKEIKFLLHFVKESKQDESGMPNNRFLAERTGGTYSTLKVQPAELEDSGVYFCASSQVRFRVQETQYFGPGTRLLVL.